The entry that follows covers one T cell receptor beta chain sequence. This entry belongs to a study of CD8+ T cells in alopecia areata. Regarding treatment: oral pan-JAK inhibitor, 5-10 mg twice daily. Collected material from alopecia areata patients comprised lesional scalp punch biopsies and peripheral blood. The authors extracted RNA and reverse transcribed it into cDNA as the sequencing template. Sequencing was performed with immunoSEQ multiplex PCR; in TCRdb, only in-frame clones are kept and a portion is missing. The table lists 95,000 to 150,000 clones, 61% of them singletons, with around 6% in the top ten. Germline V gives CDR1 SQVTM, CDR2 ANQGSEA. The V and J ends lost 6 bases and 1 base, in that order; junction bases with no gene match: 7. CDR3 length equals 14 residues.

This chain joins TRBV29-1 and TRBJ2-7, with 9 bases lining up with TRBD2. The source material was CD4+ T cells sorted from blood, sampled at week 4, from a patient treated with tofacitinib. The TCR was taken from a human donor with alopecia areata. CDR3 in DNA: TGCAGCGTGGCTCAAGCGGGAGGTTCCTACGAGCAGTACTTC. The encoded protein is CSVAQAGGSYEQYF.